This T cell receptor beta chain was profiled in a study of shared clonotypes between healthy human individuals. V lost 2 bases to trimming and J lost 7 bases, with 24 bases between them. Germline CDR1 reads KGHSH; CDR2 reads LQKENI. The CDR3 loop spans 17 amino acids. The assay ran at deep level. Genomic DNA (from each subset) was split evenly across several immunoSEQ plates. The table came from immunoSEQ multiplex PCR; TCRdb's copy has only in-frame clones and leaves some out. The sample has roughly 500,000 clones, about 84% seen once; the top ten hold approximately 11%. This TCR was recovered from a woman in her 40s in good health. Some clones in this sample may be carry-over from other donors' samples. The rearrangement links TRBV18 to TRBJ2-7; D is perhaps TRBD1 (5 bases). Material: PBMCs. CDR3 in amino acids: CASSPVDRGRKVGEQYF. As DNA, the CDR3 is TGTGCCAGCTCACCAGTTGATAGGGGAAGAAAGGTCGGGGAGCAGTACTTC. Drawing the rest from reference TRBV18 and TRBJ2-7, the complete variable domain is NAGVMQNPRHLVRRRGQEARLRCSPMKGHSHVYWYRQLPEEGLKFMVYLQKENIIDESGMPKERFSAEFPKEGPSILRIQQVVRGDSAAYFCASSPVDRGRKVGEQYFGPGTRLTVT.